Listed here are 23 T cell receptor beta chains from one sample, sequenced in a study of vaccination and CD4 T cells after COVID-19. Sequenced with the Oncomine TCR Beta short-read assay was DNA taken from cultured CD4+ T cells. TCRdb re-called the PCR reads through MiXCR, storing one row per CDR3 protein. The sample holds some 21,000 distinct CDR3 sequences; 43% are singletons and the top ten take 4.9%. These receptors' antigens are unknown. The sample's time point: late sampling 161 to 241 days after vaccination in a few convalescent patients. Treatment denoted: approximately nine-day PBMC culture with coronavirus spike peptide pools or control peptides (ViraFEST assay). The material was CD4+ T cells from blood, cultured in vitro, obtained about 7 months after SARS-CoV-2 vaccination. These receptors all come from a human donor who had recovered from COVID-19.

The CDR3 DNA reads as TGTGCCAGCAAACCCCGCTATAATTCACCCCTCCACTTT. The encoded protein is CASKPRYNSPLHF. The chain joins TRBV27 to TRBJ1-6; D uncertain. Trimming stripped 7 bases from V and 3 bases from J, with 7 bases between. Germline loops: CDR1 MNHEY, CDR2 SMNVEV (reference sequence). CDR3 length: 13 amino acids.

The rearrangement joins TRBV7-2 to TRBJ2-5; TRBD2 is a possible D gene (5 bases). The CDR3 is 14 amino acids. CDR1 is SGHTA and CDR2 is FQGNSA in the germline V gene. Trimming removed 3 bases from V and 1 base from J, with 9 bases in between. Here the CDR3 DNA reads TGTGCCAGCAGCTTCCAGGCGGGCCAAGAGACCCAGTACTTC. Encoded protein: CASSFQAGQETQYF.

The chain joins TRBV7-2 to TRBJ1-2; TRBD1 matches at 9 bases. CDR1 and CDR2 (germline): SGHTA, FQGNSA. V shed 5 bases, J shed 3 bases, and the junction held 4 bases outside the gene matches. The CDR3 sequence is 14 residues long. DNA of the CDR3: TGTGCCAGCAGCATGGGACAGGGCGACTATGGCTACACCTTC. Its translation: CASSMGQGDYGYTF.

The CDR3 loop is CSAIDTTNEQFF. The CDR3 coding sequence is TGCAGTGCTATAGACACTACTAATGAGCAGTTCTTC. The chain uses TRBV20-1 and TRBJ2-1; D remains ambiguous. CDR3 size: 12 residues. The V gene lost 4 bases and the J gene lost 7 bases, with 11 bases spanning the gap. Germline values: CDR1 DFQATT, CDR2 SNEGSKA (reference sequence).

This clonotype was detected only once. This chain uses TRBV11-1 with TRBJ2-5; D ambiguous. The V and J ends lost 2 bases and 5 bases respectively, with 6 bases between them. Germline loops: CDR1 SGHAT, CDR2 FQDESV (reference sequence). CDR3 size: 12 residues. The CDR3 region has the DNA TGTGCCAGCAGCTTAAGGCGGGAGACCCAGTACTTC. It encodes CASSLRRETQYF. The full variable domain, in which reference TRBV11-1 and TRBJ2-5 provide the parts outside the CDR3, is EAEVAQSPRYKITEKSQAVAFWCDPISGHATLYWYRQILGQGPELLVQFQDESVVDDSQLPKDRFSAERLKGVDSTLKIQPAELGDSAMYLCASSLRRETQYFGPGTRLLVL.

The chain has TRBV20-1 and TRBJ2-1, with 10 positions matching TRBD1. Per germline, CDR1 DFQATT and CDR2 SNEGSKA (reference sequence). The V segment lost 5 bases and the J segment 2 bases; nucleotides outside the gene matches: 3. The CDR3 contains 14 residues. The CDR3 region has the DNA TGCAGTGCTGGGACAGGGGAAACCTACAATGAGCAGTTCTTC. Protein: CSAGTGETYNEQFF.

The chain has TRBV6-1 and TRBJ2-7; 8 nucleotides align to TRBD2. The junction had 2 bases not matched to a gene; V was cut back by 8 bases and J by 5 bases. The length of the CDR3 is 11 residues. The germline V gene encodes CDR1 MNHNS and CDR2 SASEGT. This CDR3 is CASGTRHEQYF. The DNA of the CDR3 is TGTGCCAGCGGGACTAGGCACGAGCAGTACTTC.

The gene calls are TRBV20-1 and TRBJ1-5, with D possibly being TRBD1 (6 bases). From germline, CDR1 is DFQATT and CDR2 SNEGSKA (reference sequence). V was clipped by 5 bases and J by 10 bases, with 15 bases between them. The CDR3 consists of 12 residues. CDR3 amino acids: CSAHRQGRPQHF. For the CDR3, the DNA is TGCAGTGCTCACCGGCAGGGGAGACCCCAGCATTTT.

This clonotype was seen a handful of times. This chain links TRBV28 with TRBJ2-7, with D maybe TRBD1 (6 bases). CDR3 length equals 15 residues. V was cut by 3 bases and J by 5 bases, with 17 bases left in between. Germline-derived CDR1 and CDR2 are MDHEN and SYDVKM. CDR3 region: CASSFLRTVVDEQYF. Written as DNA, the CDR3 is TGTGCCAGCAGTTTCCTCCGGACAGTCGTGGACGAGCAGTACTTC.

V is TRBV10-1 and J is TRBJ1-6; no clear D. This CDR3 is 11 amino acids long. The V and J ends lost 7 bases and 9 bases respectively, with 7 bases between them. The germline CDR1 and CDR2 sequences are WNHNN and SYGVQD (reference sequence). CDR3: CASKGSSPLHF. In nucleotides, the CDR3 is TGCGCCAGCAAGGGTAGTTCACCCCTCCACTTT.

This rearrangement joins TRBV29-1 to TRBJ2-1; no firm D call. V was shortened by 4 bases and J by 7 bases, with 11 bases between the two germline ends. The CDR3 spans 12 residues. Germline V CDR1 and CDR2: SQVTM, ANQGSEA. CDR3 sequence reads: CSVVAQTNEQFF. The CDR3 bases are TGCAGCGTTGTAGCTCAGACTAATGAGCAGTTCTTC.

The rearrangement links TRBV6-1 to TRBJ2-3; 12 positions match TRBD2. The germline V gene has CDR1 MNHNS and CDR2 SASEGT. V was pared by 4 bases and J by 3 bases, with 2 bases of the junction left unmatched. This CDR3 is built from 15 residues. In DNA form, the CDR3 reads TGTGCCAGCAGTGCGACTAGCGGGAGAACAGATACGCAGTATTTT. Amino acids: CASSATSGRTDTQYF.

A few counts support this clonotype. J is TRBJ2-5 and V is TRBV20-1; 15 bases align to TRBD2. After removal of 3 bases from V and 1 base from J, the junction contained 3 bases not matched to a gene. This CDR3 has 16 amino acids. Looked up from germline, CDR1 is DFQATT and CDR2 is SNEGSKA (reference sequence). The CDR3 protein is CSARGLAGGLQETQYF. CDR3 sequence (DNA): TGCAGTGCTAGGGGACTAGCGGGAGGTCTCCAAGAGACCCAGTACTTC.

In this sample, this clonotype turned up a few times. This rearrangement joins TRBV20-1 to TRBJ1-2; D ambiguous. This CDR3 has 13 amino acids. The V gene's germline CDR1 is DFQATT and CDR2 SNEGSKA (reference sequence). Trimming shortened V by 3 bases and J by 6 bases, and 14 bases separated the two germline ends. Written as DNA, the CDR3 is TGCAGTGCTAGCGGTAGGGTCTGGGATGGCTACACCTTC. Its translation: CSASGRVWDGYTF.

This clonotype was detected only a few times. The gene calls are TRBV20-1 and TRBJ1-1; 8 bases fit TRBD1. V shed 8 bases, J shed 3 bases, and the junction held 5 bases outside the gene matches. The CDR3 consists of 12 residues. Germline V lookup: CDR1 DFQATT, CDR2 SNEGSKA (reference sequence). The chain's CDR3 is CSIRGQDTEAFF. CDR3 bases: TGCAGTATCAGGGGGCAGGACACTGAAGCTTTCTTT.

This clonotype was observed a few times. The chain links TRBV20-1 to TRBJ2-7; TRBD2 aligns across 11 bases. V was clipped by 3 bases and J by 7 bases; unmatched bases: 11. The germline V gene has CDR1 DFQATT and CDR2 SNEGSKA (reference sequence). The CDR3 covers 15 residues. CDR3 sequence: CSASRRGLAVDEQYF. The CDR3 DNA sequence: TGCAGTGCTAGTCGTAGGGGACTAGCGGTTGATGAGCAGTACTTC.

The J gene is TRBJ2-3, the V gene TRBV7-3; 7 nucleotides agree with TRBD2. This CDR3 is 16 amino acids long. Trimming removed 4 bases from V and 1 base from J; junction bases left unmatched: 8. CDR1 SGHTA and CDR2 FQGTGA come from the germline V gene. The CDR3 bases are TGTGCCAGCAGCTCTTCTAGCGGTGAGGGCACAGATACGCAGTATTTT. Encoded protein: CASSSSSGEGTDTQYF.

This clonotype was counted only a few times. The chain is built from TRBV20-1 and TRBJ2-5, with a weak D call TRBD1 (6 bases). The CDR3 length is 11 residues. Germline loops: CDR1 DFQATT, CDR2 SNEGSKA (reference sequence). DNA for the CDR3: TGCAGAGCGGACAGCCAAGAGACCCAGTACTTC. Amino acid sequence: CRADSQETQYF.

This clonotype occurred a few times. The chain links TRBV10-3 to TRBJ2-1; D is possibly TRBD2 (6 bases). The germline V gene has CDR1 ENHRY and CDR2 SYGVKD. Trimming pared 5 bases from V and 8 bases from J, leaving 13 bases between. The CDR3 has 13 residues. This CDR3 is CAISLASSDEQFF. The CDR3 nucleotides are TGTGCCATCAGTCTAGCGTCGTCCGATGAGCAGTTCTTC.

In this sample, this clonotype turned up a few times. V gene TRBV19 combines with J gene TRBJ2-2; TRBD1 matches 7 bases. CDR3 length: 11 residues. Germline assignment: CDR1 LNHDA and CDR2 SQIVND (reference sequence). V lost 8 bases, J lost 6 bases, and 0 bases stayed unmatched. The CDR3 is CASQGAGELFF. The CDR3 nucleotides are TGTGCCAGTCAGGGGGCCGGGGAGCTGTTTTTT.

CDR3 nucleotide sequence: TGTGCCACCAGCAGAGATTCCCTCTACGAGCAGTACTTC. This sequence encodes CATSRDSLYEQYF. J is TRBJ2-7 and V is TRBV15; no definite D call. Per the germline V gene, CDR1 is LNHNV and CDR2 is YYDKDF (reference sequence). V was shortened by 0 bases and J by 3 bases, with 6 bases between the two germline ends. This CDR3 spans 13 amino acids. The entire variable domain, with the rest obtained from reference TRBV15 and TRBJ2-7, is as follows: DAMVIQNPRYQVTQFGKPVTLSCSQTLNHNVMYWYQQKSSQAPKLLFHYYDKDFNNEADTPDNFQSRRPNTSFCFLDIRSPGLGDTAMYLCATSRDSLYEQYFGPGTRLTVT.

The chain is built from TRBV19 and TRBJ2-3; D perhaps matches TRBD2 (6 bases). The CDR3 length is 17 residues. Germline CDR1 is LNHDA and CDR2 is SQIVND (reference sequence). Trimming left V 6 bases short and J 1 base short, with 20 bases between. The CDR3 DNA is TGTGCCAGTAGCCCCCTGGGGCTAGCGAAAGGCACAGATACGCAGTATTTT. Its translation: CASSPLGLAKGTDTQYF.

This clonotype has only a few counts. The CDR3 bases are TGTGCCACCAGTCGGTCAGGAGGGCAAGAGACCCAGTACTTC. Translation: CATSRSGGQETQYF. The rearrangement links TRBV24-1 to TRBJ2-5; tentative D call: TRBD2 (6 bases). Germline V gene data show CDR1 as KGHDR and CDR2 as SFDVKD. This CDR3 has 14 amino acids. V lost 6 bases and J 2 bases, leaving 12 bases between the germline ends.